This T cell receptor (beta chain) was captured in a study of cytomegalovirus exposure and HLA in healthy donors. The V end lost 4 bases, the J end lost 5 bases, and 18 bases lay between the germline ends. This CDR3 spans 16 amino acids. CDR1 MDHEN and CDR2 SYDVKM come from the germline V gene. TCRdb keeps only in-frame clones here, not all; method: immunoSEQ multiplex PCR. Among fewer than 300,000 clones listed, more than 75% were seen once. The sequence was collected from a woman between 18 and 29 years old in good health and CMV-seronegative. Sample: PBMCs. V and J are TRBV28 and TRBJ1-5; D call uncertain. The DNA of the CDR3 is TGTGCCAGCAGTTCTCTCCCTCTCGGGGTGGATCAGCCCCAGCATTTT. Amino acids: CASSSLPLGVDQPQHF.